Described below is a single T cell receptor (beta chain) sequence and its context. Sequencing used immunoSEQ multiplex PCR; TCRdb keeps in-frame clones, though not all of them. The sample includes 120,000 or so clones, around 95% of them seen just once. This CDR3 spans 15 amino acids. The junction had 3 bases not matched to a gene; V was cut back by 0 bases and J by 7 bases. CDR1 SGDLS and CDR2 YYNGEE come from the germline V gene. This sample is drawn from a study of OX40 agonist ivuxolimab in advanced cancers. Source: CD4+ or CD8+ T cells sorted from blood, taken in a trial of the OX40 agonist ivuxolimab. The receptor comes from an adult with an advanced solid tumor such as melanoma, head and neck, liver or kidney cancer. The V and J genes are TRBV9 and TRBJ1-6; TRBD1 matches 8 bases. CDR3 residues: CASSVDRTGNSPLHF. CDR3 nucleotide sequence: TGTGCCAGCAGCGTAGATAGGACAGGGAATTCACCCCTCCACTTT.